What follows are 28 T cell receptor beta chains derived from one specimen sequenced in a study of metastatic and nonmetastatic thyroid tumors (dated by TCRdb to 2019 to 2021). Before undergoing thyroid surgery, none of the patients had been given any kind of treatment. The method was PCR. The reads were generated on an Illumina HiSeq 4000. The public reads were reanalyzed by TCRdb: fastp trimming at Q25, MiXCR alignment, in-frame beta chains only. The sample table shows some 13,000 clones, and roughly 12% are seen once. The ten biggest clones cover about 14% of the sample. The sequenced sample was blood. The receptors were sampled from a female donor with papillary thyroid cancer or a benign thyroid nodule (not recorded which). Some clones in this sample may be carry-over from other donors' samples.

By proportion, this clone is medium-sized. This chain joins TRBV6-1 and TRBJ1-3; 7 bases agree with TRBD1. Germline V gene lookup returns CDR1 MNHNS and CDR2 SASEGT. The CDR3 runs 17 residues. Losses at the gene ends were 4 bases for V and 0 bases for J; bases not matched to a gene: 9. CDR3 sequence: CASSGPTGPLSGNTIYF. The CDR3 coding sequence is TGTGCCAGCAGTGGGCCGACAGGGCCTCTCTCTGGAAACACCATATATTTT.

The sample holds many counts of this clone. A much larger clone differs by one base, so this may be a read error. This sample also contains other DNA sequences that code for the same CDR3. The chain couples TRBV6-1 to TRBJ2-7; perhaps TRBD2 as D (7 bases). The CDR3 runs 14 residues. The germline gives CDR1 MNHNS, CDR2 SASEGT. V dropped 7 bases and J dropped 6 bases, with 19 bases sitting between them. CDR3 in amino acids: CASTGGPGLPEQYF. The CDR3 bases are TGTGCCAGCACCGGGGGGCCTGGATTACCCGAGCAGTACTTC.

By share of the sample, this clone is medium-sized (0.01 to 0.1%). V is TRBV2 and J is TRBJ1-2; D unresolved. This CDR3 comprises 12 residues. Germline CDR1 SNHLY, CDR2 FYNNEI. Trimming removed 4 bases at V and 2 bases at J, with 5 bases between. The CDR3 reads CASSVENYGYTF. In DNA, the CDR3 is TGTGCCAGCAGTGTCGAGAACTATGGCTACACCTTC.

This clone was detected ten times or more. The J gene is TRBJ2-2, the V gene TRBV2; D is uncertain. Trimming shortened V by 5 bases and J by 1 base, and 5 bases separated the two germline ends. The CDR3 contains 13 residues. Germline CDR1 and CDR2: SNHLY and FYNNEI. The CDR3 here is CASSRQNTGELFF. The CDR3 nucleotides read TGTGCCAGCAGTCGACAGAACACCGGGGAGCTGTTTTTT.

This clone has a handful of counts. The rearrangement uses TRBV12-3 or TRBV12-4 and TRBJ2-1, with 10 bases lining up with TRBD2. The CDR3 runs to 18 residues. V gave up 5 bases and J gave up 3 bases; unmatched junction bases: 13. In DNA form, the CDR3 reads TGTGCCAGCAGTCACTGCTGGACTAGCGGAGAAAACTACAATGAGCAGTTCTTC. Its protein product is CASSHCWTSGENYNEQFF.

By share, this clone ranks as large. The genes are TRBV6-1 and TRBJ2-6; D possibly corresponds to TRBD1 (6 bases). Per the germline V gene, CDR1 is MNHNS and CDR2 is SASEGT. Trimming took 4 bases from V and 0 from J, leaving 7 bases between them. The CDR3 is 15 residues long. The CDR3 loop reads CASSADSSGANVLTF. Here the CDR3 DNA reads TGTGCCAGCAGTGCGGACAGCTCTGGGGCCAACGTCCTGACTTTC.

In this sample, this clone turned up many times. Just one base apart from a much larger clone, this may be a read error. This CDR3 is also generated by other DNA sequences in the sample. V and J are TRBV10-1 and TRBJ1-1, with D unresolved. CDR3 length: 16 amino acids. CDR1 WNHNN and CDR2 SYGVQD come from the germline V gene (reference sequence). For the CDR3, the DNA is TGCGCCAGCAGTGAGTCGGGGTTTAAGATGAACACTGAAGCCTTCTTT. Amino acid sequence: CASSESGFKMNTEAFF.

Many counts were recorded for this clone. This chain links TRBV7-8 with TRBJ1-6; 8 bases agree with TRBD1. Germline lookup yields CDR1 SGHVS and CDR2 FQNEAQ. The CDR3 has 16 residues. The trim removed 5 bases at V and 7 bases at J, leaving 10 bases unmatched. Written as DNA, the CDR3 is TGTGCCAGCAGCCCAGGGGGCAGGGGGCCAAATTCACCCCTCCACTTT. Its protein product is CASSPGGRGPNSPLHF.

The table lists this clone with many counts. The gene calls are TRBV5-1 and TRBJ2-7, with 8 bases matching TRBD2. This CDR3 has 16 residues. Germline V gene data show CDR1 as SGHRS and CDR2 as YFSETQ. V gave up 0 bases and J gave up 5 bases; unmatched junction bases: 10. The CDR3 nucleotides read TGCGCCAGCAGCTTGGTGGCGGGGGGCCTAGCCGACGAGCAGTACTTC. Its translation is CASSLVAGGLADEQYF.

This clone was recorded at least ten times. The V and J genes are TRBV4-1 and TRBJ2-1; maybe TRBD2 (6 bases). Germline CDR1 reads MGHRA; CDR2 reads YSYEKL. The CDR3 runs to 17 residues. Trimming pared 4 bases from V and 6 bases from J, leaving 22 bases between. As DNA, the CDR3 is TGCGCCAGCAGCCGCACGAATAGCGGAAAGCCGTCCAATGAGCAGTTCTTC. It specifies CASSRTNSGKPSNEQFF.

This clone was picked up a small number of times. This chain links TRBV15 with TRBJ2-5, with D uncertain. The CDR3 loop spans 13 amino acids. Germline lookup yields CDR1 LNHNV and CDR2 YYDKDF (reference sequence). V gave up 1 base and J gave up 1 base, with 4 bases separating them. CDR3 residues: CATSRALQETQYF. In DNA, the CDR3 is TGTGCCACCAGCAGAGCGCTCCAAGAGACCCAGTACTTC.

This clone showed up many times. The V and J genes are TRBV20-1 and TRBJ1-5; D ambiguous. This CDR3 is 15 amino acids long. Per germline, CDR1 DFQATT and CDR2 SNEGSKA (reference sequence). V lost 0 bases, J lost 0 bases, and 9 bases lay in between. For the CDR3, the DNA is TGCAGTGCTAGAGATGACACACATAGCAATCAGCCCCAGCATTTT. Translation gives CSARDDTHSNQPQHF.

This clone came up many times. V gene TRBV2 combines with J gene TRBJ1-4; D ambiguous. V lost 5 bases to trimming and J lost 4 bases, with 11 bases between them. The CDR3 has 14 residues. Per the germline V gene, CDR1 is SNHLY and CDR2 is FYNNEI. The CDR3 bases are TGTGCCAGCAGTTCACAAGGTTTTAATGAAAAACTGTTTTTT. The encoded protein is CASSSQGFNEKLFF.

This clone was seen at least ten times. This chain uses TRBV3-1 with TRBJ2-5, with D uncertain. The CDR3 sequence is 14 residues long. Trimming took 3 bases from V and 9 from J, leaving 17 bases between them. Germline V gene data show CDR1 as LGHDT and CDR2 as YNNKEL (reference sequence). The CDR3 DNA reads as TGTGCCAGCAGCCATCCTTCAGTTCCGTTGGCCCAGTACTTC. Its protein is CASSHPSVPLAQYF.

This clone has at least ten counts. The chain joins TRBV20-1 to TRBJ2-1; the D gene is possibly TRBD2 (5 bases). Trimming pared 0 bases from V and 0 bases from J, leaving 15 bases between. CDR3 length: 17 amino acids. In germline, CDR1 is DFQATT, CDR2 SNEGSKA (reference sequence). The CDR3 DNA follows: TGCAGTGCTAGAGATTGGTGGGGTGGGAGCTCCTACAATGAGCAGTTCTTC. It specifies CSARDWWGGSSYNEQFF.

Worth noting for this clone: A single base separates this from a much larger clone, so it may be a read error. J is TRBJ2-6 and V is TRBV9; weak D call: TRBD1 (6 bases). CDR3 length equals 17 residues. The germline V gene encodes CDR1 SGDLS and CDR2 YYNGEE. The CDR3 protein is CASSARGSYSGANVPTF. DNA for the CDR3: TGTGCCAGCAGCGCCAGGGGCTCCTACTCTGGGGCCAACGTCCCGACTTTC.

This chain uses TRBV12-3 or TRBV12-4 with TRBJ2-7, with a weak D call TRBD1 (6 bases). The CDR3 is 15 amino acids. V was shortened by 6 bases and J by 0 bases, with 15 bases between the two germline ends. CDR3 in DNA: TGTGCCAGCAGCCGCAACAGGGTTAGCTCCTACGAGCAGTACTTC. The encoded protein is CASSRNRVSSYEQYF.

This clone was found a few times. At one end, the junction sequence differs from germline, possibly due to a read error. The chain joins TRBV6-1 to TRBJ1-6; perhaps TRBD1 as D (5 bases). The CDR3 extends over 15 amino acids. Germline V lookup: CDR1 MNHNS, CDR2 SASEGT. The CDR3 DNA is TGTGCCAGCAGAGCCGGGCAGGGCTATAATTCAACCCTCAACTTT. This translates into CASRAGQGYNSTLNF.

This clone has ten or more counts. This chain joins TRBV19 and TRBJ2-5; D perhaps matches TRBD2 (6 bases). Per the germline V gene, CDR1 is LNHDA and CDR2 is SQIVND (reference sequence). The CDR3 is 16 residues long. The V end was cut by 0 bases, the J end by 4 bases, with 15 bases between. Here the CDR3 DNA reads TGTGCCAGTAGTATAGATAGCGGCAGGCTAGGAGAGACCCAGTACTTC. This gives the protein CASSIDSGRLGETQYF.

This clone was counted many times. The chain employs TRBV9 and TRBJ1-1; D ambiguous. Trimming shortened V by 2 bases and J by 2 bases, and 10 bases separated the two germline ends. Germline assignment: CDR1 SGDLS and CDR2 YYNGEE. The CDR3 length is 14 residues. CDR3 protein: CASSVKGSNTEAFF. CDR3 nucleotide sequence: TGTGCCAGCAGCGTCAAAGGAAGTAACACTGAAGCTTTCTTT.

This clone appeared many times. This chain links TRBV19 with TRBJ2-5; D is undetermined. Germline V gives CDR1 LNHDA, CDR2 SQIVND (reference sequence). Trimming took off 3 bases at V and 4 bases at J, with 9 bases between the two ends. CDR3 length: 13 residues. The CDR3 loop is CASSMTPPETQYF. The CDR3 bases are TGTGCCAGTAGTATGACCCCGCCAGAGACCCAGTACTTC.

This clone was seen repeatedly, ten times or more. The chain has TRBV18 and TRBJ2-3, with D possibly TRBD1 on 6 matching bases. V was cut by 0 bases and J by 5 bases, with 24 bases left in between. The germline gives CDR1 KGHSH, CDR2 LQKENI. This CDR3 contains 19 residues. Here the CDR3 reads CASSPPYQGQAGRGDTQYF. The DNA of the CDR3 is TGTGCCAGCTCACCACCGTACCAGGGGCAAGCCGGTCGGGGAGATACGCAGTATTTT.

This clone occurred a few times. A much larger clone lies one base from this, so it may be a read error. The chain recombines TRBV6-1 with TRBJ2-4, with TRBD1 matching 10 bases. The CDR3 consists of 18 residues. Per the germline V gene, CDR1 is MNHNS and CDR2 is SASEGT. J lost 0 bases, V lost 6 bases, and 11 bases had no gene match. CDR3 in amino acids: CASRPGTGDSLAKNIQYF. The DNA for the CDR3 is TGTGCCAGCAGACCCGGGACAGGGGATTCATTAGCCAAAAACATTCAGTACTTC.

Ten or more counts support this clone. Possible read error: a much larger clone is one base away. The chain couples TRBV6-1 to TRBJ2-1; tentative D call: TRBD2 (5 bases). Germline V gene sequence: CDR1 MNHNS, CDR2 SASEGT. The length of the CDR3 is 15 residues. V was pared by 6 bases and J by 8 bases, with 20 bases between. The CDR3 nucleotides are TGTGCCAGCAGCCCATCCCGAGGGAAAAGCGATGAGCAGTTCTTC. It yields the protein CASSPSRGKSDEQFF.

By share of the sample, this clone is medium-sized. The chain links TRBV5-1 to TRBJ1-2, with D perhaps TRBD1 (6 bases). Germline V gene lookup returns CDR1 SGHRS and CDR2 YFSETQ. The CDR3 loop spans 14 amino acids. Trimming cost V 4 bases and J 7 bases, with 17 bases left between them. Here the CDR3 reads CASSPPGGPGGYTF. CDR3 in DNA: TGCGCCAGCAGCCCCCCGGGGGGGCCGGGTGGCTACACCTTC.

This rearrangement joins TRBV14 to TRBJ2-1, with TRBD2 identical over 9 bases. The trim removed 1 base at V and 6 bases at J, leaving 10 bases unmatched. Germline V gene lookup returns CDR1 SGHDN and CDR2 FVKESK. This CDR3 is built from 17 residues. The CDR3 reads CASSQGLIAGDPNEQFF. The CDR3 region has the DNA TGTGCCAGCAGCCAAGGGTTAATAGCGGGGGACCCCAATGAGCAGTTCTTC.

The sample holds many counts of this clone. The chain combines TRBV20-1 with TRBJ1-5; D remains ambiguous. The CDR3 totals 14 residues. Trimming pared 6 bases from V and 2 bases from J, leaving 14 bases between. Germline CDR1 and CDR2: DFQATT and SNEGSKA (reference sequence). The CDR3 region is CSARLNLGNQPQHF. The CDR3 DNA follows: TGCAGTGCCCGGCTTAATCTCGGCAATCAGCCCCAGCATTTT.

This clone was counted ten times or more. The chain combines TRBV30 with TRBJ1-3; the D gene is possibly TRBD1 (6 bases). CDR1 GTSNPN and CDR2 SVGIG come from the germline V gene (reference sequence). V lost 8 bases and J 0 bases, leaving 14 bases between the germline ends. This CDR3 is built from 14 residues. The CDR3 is CAGKSQGSGNTIYF. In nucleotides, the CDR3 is TGTGCCGGCAAATCACAGGGCTCTGGAAACACCATATATTTT.